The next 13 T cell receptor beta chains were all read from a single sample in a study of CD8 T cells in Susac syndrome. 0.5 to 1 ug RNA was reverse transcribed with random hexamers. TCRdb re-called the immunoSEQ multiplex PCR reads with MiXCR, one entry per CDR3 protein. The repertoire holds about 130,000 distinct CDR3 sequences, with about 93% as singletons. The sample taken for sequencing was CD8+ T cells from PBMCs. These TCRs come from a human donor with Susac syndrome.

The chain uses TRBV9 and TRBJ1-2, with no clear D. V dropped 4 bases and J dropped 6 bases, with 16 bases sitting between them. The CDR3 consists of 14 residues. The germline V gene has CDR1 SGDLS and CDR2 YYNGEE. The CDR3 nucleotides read TGTGCCAGCAGCTCCACATCGCGGGGTCATGGCTACACCTTC. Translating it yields CASSSTSRGHGYTF.

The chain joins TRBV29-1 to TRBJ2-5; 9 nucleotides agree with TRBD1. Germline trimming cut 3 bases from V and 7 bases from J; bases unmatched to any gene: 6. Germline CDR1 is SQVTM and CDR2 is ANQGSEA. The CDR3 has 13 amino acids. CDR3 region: CSVDSDRGGTQYF. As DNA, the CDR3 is TGCAGCGTTGACTCGGACAGGGGTGGGACCCAGTACTTC.

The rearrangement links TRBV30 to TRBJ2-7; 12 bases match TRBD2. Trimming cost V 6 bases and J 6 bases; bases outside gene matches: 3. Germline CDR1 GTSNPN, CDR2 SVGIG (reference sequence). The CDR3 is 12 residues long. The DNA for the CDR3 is TGTGCCTGCTCGGGACTAGCGGGCGAGCAGTACTTC. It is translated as CACSGLAGEQYF.

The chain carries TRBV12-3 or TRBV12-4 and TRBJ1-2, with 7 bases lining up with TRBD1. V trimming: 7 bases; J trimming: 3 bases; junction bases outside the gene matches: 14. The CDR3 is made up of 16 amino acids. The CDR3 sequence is CASNEVLEGAHYGYTF. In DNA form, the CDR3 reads TGTGCCAGCAATGAGGTGTTGGAGGGGGCTCACTATGGCTACACCTTC.

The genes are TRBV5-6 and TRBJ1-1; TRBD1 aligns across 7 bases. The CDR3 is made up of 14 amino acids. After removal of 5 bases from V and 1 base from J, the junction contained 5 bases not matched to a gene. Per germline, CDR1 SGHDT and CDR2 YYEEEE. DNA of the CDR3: TGTGCCAGCAGGACCGGGACAGAGAACACTGAAGCTTTCTTT. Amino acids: CASRTGTENTEAFF.

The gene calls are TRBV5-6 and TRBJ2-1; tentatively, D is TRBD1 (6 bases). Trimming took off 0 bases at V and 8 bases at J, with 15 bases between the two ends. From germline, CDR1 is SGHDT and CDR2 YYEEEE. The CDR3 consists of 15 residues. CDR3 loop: CASSLVVSGGDEQFF. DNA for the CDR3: TGTGCCAGCAGCTTGGTAGTTAGTGGGGGCGATGAGCAGTTCTTC.

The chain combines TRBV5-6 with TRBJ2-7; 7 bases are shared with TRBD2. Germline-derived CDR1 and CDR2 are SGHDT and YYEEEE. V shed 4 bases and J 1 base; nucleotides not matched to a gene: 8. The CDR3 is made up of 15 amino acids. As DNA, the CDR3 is TGTGCCAGCAGCCCGGGGACTACCCTGTCCTACGAGCAGTACTTC. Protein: CASSPGTTLSYEQYF. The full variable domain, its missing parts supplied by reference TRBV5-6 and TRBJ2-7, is DAGVTQSPTHLIKTRGQQVTLRCSPKSGHDTVSWYQQALGQGPQFIFQYYEEEERQRGNFPDRFSGHQFPNYSSELNVNALLLGDSALYLCASSPGTTLSYEQYFGPGTRLTVT.

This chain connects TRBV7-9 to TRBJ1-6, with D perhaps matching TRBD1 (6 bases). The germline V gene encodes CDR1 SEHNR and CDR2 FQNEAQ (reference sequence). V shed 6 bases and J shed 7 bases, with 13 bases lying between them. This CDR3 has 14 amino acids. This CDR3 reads CASRPRGYNSPLHF. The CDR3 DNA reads TGTGCCAGCAGACCCAGGGGCTACAATTCACCCCTCCACTTT. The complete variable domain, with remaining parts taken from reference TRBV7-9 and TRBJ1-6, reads DTGVSQNPRHKITKRGQNVTFRCDPISEHNRLYWYRQTLGQGPEFLTYFQNEAQLEKSRLLSDRFSAERPKGSFSTLEIQRTEQGDSAMYLCASRPRGYNSPLHFGNGTRLTVT.

CDR3 in DNA: TGTGCCAGCAGGACACAGGGGGCAGAAGGGGGCTACACCTTC. Translating gives CASRTQGAEGGYTF. The gene calls are TRBV6-5 and TRBJ1-2; 9 bases line up with TRBD1. This CDR3 contains 14 residues. The V and J ends lost 6 bases and 8 bases, in that order; junction bases with no gene match: 10. Germline-derived CDR1 and CDR2 are MNHEY and SVGAGI.

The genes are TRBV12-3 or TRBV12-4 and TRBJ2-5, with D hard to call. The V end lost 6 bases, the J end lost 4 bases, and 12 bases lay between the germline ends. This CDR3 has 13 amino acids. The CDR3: CASRSLEIETQYF. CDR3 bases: TGTGCCAGCAGGAGTCTGGAGATAGAGACCCAGTACTTC.

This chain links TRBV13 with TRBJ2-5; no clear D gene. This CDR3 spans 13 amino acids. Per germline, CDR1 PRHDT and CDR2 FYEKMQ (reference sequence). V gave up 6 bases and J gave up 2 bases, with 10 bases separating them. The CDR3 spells CASSGSEQETQYF. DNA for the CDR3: TGTGCCAGCAGTGGATCAGAACAAGAGACCCAGTACTTC.

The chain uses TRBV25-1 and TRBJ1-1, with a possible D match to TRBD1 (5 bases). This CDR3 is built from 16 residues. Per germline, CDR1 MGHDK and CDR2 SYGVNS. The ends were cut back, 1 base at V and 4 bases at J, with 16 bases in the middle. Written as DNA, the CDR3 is TGTGCCAGCAGTGAATCTCCCTCGGCGGGGACCACTGAAGCTTTCTTT. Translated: CASSESPSAGTTEAFF.

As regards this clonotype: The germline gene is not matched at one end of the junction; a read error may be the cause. This chain's CDR3 is CASSLAVTGGNEQFF. CDR3 DNA: TGTGCTAGCAGCTTAGCAGTCACAGGGGGCAATGAGCAGTTCTTC. V gene TRBV7-7 combines with J gene TRBJ2-1; 8 bases are shared with TRBD1. The CDR3 consists of 15 residues. Germline CDR1 SSHAT, CDR2 FNYEAQ (reference sequence). The entire variable domain, with the rest obtained from reference TRBV7-7 and TRBJ2-1, is as follows: GAGVSQSPRYKVTKRGQDVTLRCDPISSHATLYWYQQALGQGPEFLTYFNYEAQPDKSGLPSDRFSAERPEGSISTLTIQRTEQRDSAMYRCASSLAVTGGNEQFFGPGTRLTVL.